This entry is about one TCR beta chain. What it binds is not known. This entry is derived from a study of T-cell reconstitution after alpha-beta-depleted transplantation in children. Study-level results: Most T-cell counts and diversity one year after the transplant came from T cells that were newly produced. Alpha-beta T cells about two months after transplant reportedly derived from several hundred expanded graft clones.

For TCRbeta, the library was prepared with unique molecular identifiers. TCRdb ran MiXCR on the PCR reads and lists one entry per CDR3 protein. This table has around 580,000 distinct CDR3 sequences, over 25% appearing once. Trimming removed 1 base at V and 2 bases at J, with 9 bases between. This CDR3 contains 15 residues. The V gene's germline CDR1 is SGHRS and CDR2 YFSETQ. This receptor was identified in a boy younger than two with Wiskott-Aldrich syndrome, due to receive a stem cell transplant. Material: PBMCs, obtained before TCRalphabeta/CD19-depleted stem cell transplant. The gene calls are TRBV5-1 and TRBJ2-2; D is possibly TRBD1 (6 bases). The CDR3 loop is CASSLLQGNTGELFF. The CDR3 bases are TGCGCCAGCAGCTTGCTACAGGGTAACACCGGGGAGCTGTTTTTT. Drawing the rest from reference TRBV5-1 and TRBJ2-2, the complete variable domain is KAGVTQTPRYLIKTRGQQVTLSCSPISGHRSVSWYQQTPGQGLQFLFEYFSETQRNKGNFPGRFSGRQFSNSRSEMNVSTLELGDSALYLCASSLLQGNTGELFFGEGSRLTVL.